Sequencing of this T cell receptor beta chain was carried out in a study of blood T cells in healthy people across ages (dated by TCRdb to between 2014 and 2016). The study in broad terms: In model experiments, template switching captured about one uniquely barcoded TCR beta cDNA molecule for every two T cells. Age-related changes in TCR beta repertoire diversity were measured in the study by deep sequencing normalized with unique cDNA molecular identifiers. The donors were divided into four age groups: young (average approximately 17 years), middle-aged (around 37), aged (about 62) and long-lived (around 80). Donors of different ages were randomly distributed across sequencing lanes to avoid experimental bias. The study analyzed two additional independent replicas of 1 million unique cDNA reads from the same blood draw for two donors, one aged 18 to 30 and one aged 80 or older. What the study reported, not specific to this receptor: Estimates of total diversity from one million sequenced T cells were regarded as lower bounds and underestimates. As age increased, observed TCR beta diversity per million T cells dropped in a roughly linear way, and a significant reduction was already evident by age 40. There was a strong correlation between observed TCR beta diversity and the percentage of naive T cells measured by flow cytometry. Since profiling was done on bulk unsorted PBMCs, naive and antigen-experienced compartments could not be conclusively compared. Compared with the aged group, the long-lived group had more naive CD4+ T cells, fewer expanded clones and increased TCR diversity, a pattern suggesting age selection. Donor CMV infection status was unknown, potentially confounding age-related changes in expanded clonotypes.

On this clonotype itself: Its antigen is not yet known. Base qualities are not provided; no much larger clone lies one nucleotide away.

Library prep was done by 5' RACE. The sample was run on an Illumina HiSeq 2500. The second PCR ran for roughly 7 to 12 cycles and used a J-beta primer mix along with a sample-barcoded 5' primer. A unique molecular identifier was introduced onto each TCR beta cDNA molecule by a template-switch 5' adaptor carrying 12 random nucleotides. Each sample yielded at least 3 million CDR3-containing paired-end reads. The Mint cDNA synthesis kit, primed by a TRBC-specific oligonucleotide, was used to synthesize first-strand cDNA from all RNA. Following uracil-DNA glycosylase treatment, all cDNA underwent a first 18-cycle PCR with the universal primers M1SS and BC2_uni_R. Under the source paper's analysis protocol: Normalization of each sample was performed by random selection of 1 million high-quality reads, each carrying a distinct molecular identifier. Reads with shared molecular identifiers were discarded instead of being binned into consensus sequences. MiTCR, with a Q25 quality threshold and the strictest error-elimination algorithm, was used for CDR3 identification, clonotype clustering and error correction. A nonparametric unseen species model using Euler transformation provided a lower-bound estimate of total TCR beta diversity. TCRdb itself trimmed the public reads at Q25 with fastp, ran MiXCR and retained productive beta chains. Each record represents a unique CDR3 protein, reported with the most common genes and DNA among its rows. The V and J calls were determined by TCRdb, not by the authors. The sample table lists under 2,000,000 distinct CDR3 sequences, about 49% of them with a count of one. The top ten hold approximately 2.1% of the sample.

From the cysteine up to the phenylalanine, the CDR3 has a length of 13 residues. The entry retains the CDR3 DNA only, 39 bases that are in frame from base 1. CDR1 and CDR2, looked up from the germline V gene, are SQVTM and ANQGSEA. V was cut back by 2 bases and J by 6 bases, leaving a gap of 10 bases between them. The 39 donors, aged about 6 to 95 years, were systemically healthy Caucasian individuals from Russia. Each donor gave ten milliliters of peripheral blood, drawn into EDTA-treated Vacutainer tubes. PBMCs were isolated by Ficoll-Paque density-gradient centrifugation, with at least 7 million obtained per sample. Trizol reagent was used to extract total RNA from PBMCs, with at least 5 micrograms per sample. The percentages of naive CD45RAhigh/CD27high T cells were determined by flow cytometry on a PBMC aliquot from every donor.

This sequence uses TRBV29-1 and TRBJ1-4, with the D gene too uncertain to name. The origin of this receptor is a woman aged 40 to 50 in good health. The sequenced sample consisted of blood. The CDR3 region: CSVESTRDEKLFF. The DNA is TGCAGCGTTGAATCTACTCGGGATGAAAAACTGTTTTTT. Reference TRBV29-1 and TRBJ1-4 genes cover what lies past the CDR3, so the full variable domain is SAVISQKPSRDICQRGTSLTIQCQVDSQVTMMFWYRQQPGQSLTLIATANQGSEATYESGFVIDKFPISRPNLTFSTLTVSNMSPEDSSIYLCSVESTRDEKLFFGSGTQLSVL.